This TCR beta chain appears in the sequencing data of a study of blood T cell repertoires in COVID-19. Background on the study: Nucleic acid was either cDNA or gDNA, and it came from T cells, B-cell-depleted T cells, or PBMCs.

Between the trimmed V and J ends, which lost 10 bases and 3 bases, there was a span of 13 bases. The CDR3 has 13 amino acids. Germline CDR1 is MNHEY and CDR2 is SVGAGI. The Seattle site enrolled patients during active infection and followed them longitudinally. Per the authors' pipeline: Estimation of nucleated cell counts relied on the amplification of reference gene primers. The data were produced by immunoSEQ multiplex PCR, yet TCRdb's version contains in-frame clones alone and is incomplete. V and J calls and clone size are given by that table; D and trimming were obtained from the DNA. The sample consists of 300,000 to 350,000 clones, roughly nine tenths of them appearing once.

The sequence was obtained from a woman aged 60-75 years with COVID-19, enrolled during active disease. The chain employs TRBV6-5 and TRBJ1-5, with a weak D call TRBD1 (5 bases). Specimen: peripheral blood. The CDR3 region is CATLGGANQPQHF. CDR3 nucleotides: TGTGCCACCTTGGGAGGGGCCAATCAGCCCCAGCATTTT.